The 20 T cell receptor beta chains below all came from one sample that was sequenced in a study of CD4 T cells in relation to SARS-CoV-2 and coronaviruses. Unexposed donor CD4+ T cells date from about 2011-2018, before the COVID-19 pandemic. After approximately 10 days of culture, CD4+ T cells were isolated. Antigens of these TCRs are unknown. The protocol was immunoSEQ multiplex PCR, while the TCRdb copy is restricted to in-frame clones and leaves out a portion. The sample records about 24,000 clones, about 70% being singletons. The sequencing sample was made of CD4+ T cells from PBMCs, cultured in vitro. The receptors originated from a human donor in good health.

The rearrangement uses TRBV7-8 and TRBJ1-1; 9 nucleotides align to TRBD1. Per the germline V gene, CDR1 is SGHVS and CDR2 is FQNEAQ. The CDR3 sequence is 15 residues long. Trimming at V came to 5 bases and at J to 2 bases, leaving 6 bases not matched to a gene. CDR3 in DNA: TGTGCCAGCAGCGCCATGGACAGGGGTAACACTGAAGCTTTCTTT. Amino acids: CASSAMDRGNTEAFF. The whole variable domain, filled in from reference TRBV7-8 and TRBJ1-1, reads GAGVSQSPRYKVAKRGQDVALRCDPISGHVSLFWYQQALGQGPEFLTYFQNEAQLDKSGLPSDRFFAERPEGSVSTLKIQRTQQEDSAVYLCASSAMDRGNTEAFFGQGTRLTVV.

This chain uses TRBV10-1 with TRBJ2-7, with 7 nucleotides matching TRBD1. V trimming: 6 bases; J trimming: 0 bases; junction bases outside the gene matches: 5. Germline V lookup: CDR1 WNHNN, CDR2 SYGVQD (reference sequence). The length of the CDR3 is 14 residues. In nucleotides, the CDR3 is TGCGCCAGCAGCGCGACAGGGATCTCCTACGAGCAGTACTTC. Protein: CASSATGISYEQYF.

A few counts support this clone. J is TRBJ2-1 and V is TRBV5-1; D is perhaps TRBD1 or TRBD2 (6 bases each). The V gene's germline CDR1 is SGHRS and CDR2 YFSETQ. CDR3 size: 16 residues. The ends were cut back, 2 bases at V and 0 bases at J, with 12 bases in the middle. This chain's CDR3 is CASSLGGPSSYNEQFF. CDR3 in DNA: TGCGCCAGCAGCTTAGGGGGGCCAAGCTCCTACAATGAGCAGTTCTTC.

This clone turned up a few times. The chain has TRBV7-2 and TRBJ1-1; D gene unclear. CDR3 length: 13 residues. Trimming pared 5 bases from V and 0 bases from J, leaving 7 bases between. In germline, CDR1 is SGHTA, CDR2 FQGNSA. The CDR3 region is CASSPTLNTEAFF. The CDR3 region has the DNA TGTGCCAGCAGCCCGACCTTGAACACTGAAGCTTTCTTT.

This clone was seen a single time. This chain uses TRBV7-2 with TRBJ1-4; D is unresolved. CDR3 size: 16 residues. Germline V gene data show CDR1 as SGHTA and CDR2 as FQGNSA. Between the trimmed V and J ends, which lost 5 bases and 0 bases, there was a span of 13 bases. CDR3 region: CASSLTTVATNEKLFF. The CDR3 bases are TGTGCCAGCAGCCTGACAACAGTTGCAACTAATGAAAAACTGTTTTTT.

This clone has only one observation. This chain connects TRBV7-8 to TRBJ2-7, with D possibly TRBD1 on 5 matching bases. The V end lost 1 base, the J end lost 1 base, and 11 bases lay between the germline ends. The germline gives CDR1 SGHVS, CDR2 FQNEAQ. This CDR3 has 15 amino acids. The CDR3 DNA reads TGTGCCAGCAGCTTAGTTCGCGACAGTTCCTACGAGCAGTACTTC. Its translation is CASSLVRDSSYEQYF.

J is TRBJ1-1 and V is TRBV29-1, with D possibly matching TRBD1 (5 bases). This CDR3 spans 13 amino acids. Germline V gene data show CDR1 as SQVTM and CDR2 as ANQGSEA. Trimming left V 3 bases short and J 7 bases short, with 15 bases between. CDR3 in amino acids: CSVDRQGPNEAFF. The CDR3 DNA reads TGCAGCGTTGACCGGCAGGGCCCGAATGAAGCTTTCTTT.

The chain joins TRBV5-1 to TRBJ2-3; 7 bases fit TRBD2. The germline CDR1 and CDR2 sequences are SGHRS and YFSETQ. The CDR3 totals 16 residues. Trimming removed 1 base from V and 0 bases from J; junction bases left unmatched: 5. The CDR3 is CASSLNGRSSTDTQYF. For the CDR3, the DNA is TGCGCCAGCAGCTTGAACGGGAGGTCTAGCACAGATACGCAGTATTTT.

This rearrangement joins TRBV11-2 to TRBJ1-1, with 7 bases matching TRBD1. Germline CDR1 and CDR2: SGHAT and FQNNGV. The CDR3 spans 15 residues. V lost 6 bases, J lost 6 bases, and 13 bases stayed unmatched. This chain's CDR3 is CASSHPKTGAPEAFF. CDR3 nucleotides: TGTGCCAGCAGTCATCCCAAAACAGGGGCCCCTGAAGCTTTCTTT.

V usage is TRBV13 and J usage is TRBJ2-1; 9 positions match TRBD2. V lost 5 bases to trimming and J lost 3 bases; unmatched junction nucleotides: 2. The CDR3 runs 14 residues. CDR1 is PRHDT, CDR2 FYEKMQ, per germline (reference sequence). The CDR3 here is CASSLAGSYNEQFF. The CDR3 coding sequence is TGTGCCAGCAGCCTAGCGGGAAGCTACAATGAGCAGTTCTTC. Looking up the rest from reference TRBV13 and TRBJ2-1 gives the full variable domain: AAGVIQSPRHLIKEKRETATLKCYPIPRHDTVYWYQQGPGQDPQFLISFYEKMQSDKGSIPDRFSAQQFSDYHSELNMSSLELGDSALYFCASSLAGSYNEQFFGPGTRLTVL.

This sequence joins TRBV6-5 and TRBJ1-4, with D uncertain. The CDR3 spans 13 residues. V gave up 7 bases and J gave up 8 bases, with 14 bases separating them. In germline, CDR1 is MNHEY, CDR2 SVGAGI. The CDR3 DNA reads TGTGCCAGCACCGTCGGAGCTTGGGAAAAACTGTTTTTT. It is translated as CASTVGAWEKLFF.

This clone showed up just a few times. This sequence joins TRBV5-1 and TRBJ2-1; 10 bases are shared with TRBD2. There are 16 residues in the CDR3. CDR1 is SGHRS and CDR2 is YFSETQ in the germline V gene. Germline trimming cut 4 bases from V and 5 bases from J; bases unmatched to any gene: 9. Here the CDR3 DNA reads TGCGCCAGCAGCATGGGTAGGCTAGCGGGAGACAATGAGCAGTTCTTC. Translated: CASSMGRLAGDNEQFF.

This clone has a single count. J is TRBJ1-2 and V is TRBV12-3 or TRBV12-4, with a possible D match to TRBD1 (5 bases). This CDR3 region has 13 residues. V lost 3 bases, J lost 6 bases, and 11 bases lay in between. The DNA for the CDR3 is TGTGCCAGCAGTTTTGGGGGACGGGATGGCTACACCTTC. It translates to CASSFGGRDGYTF.

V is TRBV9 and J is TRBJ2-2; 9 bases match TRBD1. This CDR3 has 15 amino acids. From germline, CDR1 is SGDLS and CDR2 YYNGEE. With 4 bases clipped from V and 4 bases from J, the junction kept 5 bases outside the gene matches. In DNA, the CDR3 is TGTGCCAGCAGCCACAGGGGGCTTGTCACCGGGGAGCTGTTTTTT. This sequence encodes CASSHRGLVTGELFF.

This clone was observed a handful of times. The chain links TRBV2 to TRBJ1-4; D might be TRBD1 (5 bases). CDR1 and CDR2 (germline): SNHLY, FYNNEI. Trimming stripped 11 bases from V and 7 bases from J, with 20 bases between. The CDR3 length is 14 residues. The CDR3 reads CAGSKDGGGEKLFF. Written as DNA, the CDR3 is TGTGCCGGATCCAAGGACGGTGGGGGTGAAAAACTGTTTTTT.

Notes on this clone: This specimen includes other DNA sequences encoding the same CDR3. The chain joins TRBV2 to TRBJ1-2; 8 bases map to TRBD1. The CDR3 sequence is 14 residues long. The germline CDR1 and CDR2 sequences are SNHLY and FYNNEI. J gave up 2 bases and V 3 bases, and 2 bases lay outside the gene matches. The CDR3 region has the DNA TGTGCCAGCAGTGACCAGGGGGCGAACTATGGCTACACCTTC. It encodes CASSDQGANYGYTF. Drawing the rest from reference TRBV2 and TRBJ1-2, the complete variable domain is EPEVTQTPSHQVTQMGQEVILRCVPISNHLYFYWYRQILGQKVEFLVSFYNNEISEKSEIFDDQFSVERPDGSNFTLKIRSTKLEDSAMYFCASSDQGANYGYTFGSGTRLTVV.

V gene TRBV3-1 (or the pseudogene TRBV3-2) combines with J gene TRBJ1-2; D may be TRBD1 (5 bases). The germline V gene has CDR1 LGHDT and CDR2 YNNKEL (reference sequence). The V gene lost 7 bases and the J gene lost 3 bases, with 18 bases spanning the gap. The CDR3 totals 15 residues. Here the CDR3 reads CASNTPSQGYYGYTF. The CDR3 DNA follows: TGTGCCAGCAACACACCTTCTCAGGGTTACTATGGCTACACCTTC.

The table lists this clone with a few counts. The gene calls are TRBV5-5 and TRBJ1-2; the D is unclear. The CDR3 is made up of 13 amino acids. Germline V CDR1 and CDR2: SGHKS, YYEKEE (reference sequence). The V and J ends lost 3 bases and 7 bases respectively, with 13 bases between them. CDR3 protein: CASSWPTQTGYTF. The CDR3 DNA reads TGTGCCAGCAGCTGGCCCACTCAAACTGGCTACACCTTC.

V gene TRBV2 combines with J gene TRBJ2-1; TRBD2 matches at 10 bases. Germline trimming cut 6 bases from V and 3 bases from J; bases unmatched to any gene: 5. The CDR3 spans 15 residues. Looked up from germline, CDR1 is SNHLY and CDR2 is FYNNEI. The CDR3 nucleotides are TGTGCCAGCAGATTTCTAGCGGGGGTCTACAATGAGCAGTTCTTC. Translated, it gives CASRFLAGVYNEQFF.

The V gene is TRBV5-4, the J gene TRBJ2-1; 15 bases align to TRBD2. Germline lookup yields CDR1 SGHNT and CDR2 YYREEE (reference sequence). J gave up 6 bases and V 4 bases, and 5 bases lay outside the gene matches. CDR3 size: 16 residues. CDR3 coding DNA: TGTGCCAGCAGCGTTGGACTAGCGGGAGGGCCCAATGAGCAGTTCTTC. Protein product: CASSVGLAGGPNEQFF.